This section outlines one T cell receptor (beta chain) sequence together with its context. The target antigen is unknown. The record originates from a study of cytomegalovirus exposure and HLA in healthy donors. Regarding the study as a whole: The productive fraction for most TCR beta V segments was about 87% or about 30% in an earlier analysis. TRBV6-2, TRBV6-3 and some other V segments were excluded as indistinguishable.

Looked up from germline, CDR1 is MNHNS and CDR2 is SASEGT. The V gene lost 4 bases and the J gene lost 0 bases, with 10 bases spanning the gap. The CDR3 is 15 residues long. The donors were healthy bone marrow donors. In the PCR, 60 Vbeta and 13 Jbeta primers were used. The assay was immunoSEQ multiplex PCR, and TCRdb's table has in-frame clones only and misses some. Here the sample spans approximately 210,000 clones, approximately 87% being singletons. Sequenced input: PBMCs. The gene calls are TRBV6-1 and TRBJ1-3; D is perhaps TRBD1 (5 bases). The sequence derives from a young man in good health and CMV-seronegative. CDR3 protein: CASSGQWLSGNTIYF. In DNA form, the CDR3 reads TGTGCCAGCAGTGGACAGTGGCTCTCTGGAAACACCATATATTTT.